A single T cell receptor (beta chain) is shown here with its context. Sequencing used immunoSEQ multiplex PCR; TCRdb keeps in-frame clones, though not all of them. Found here are some 190,000 clones, less than 90% of them singletons; the top ten hold approximately 19%. This sample stems from a study of blood T cell repertoires in COVID-19. Study-level information: The cDNA or gDNA used as material had been derived from T cells, B-cell-depleted T cells, or PBMCs.

The sequencing input was peripheral blood. The clonotype originates from a human donor in a cohort sampled during active COVID-19.

CDR3 protein: CASSYWGNTEAFF. CDR3 DNA sequence: TGTGCCAGTAGTTACTGGGGCAACACTGAAGCTTTCTTT. This chain connects TRBV19 to TRBJ1-1, with D tentatively TRBD1 (5 bases). The germline V gene encodes CDR1 LNHDA and CDR2 SQIVND (reference sequence). This CDR3 contains 13 residues. The ends were cut back, 5 bases at V and 2 bases at J, with 9 bases in the middle. Complete variable domain (other parts from reference TRBV19 and TRBJ1-1): DGGITQSPKYLFRKEGQNVTLSCEQNLNHDAMYWYRQDPGQGLRLIYYSQIVNDFQKGDIAEGYSVSREKKESFPLTVTSAQKNPTAFYLCASSYWGNTEAFFGQGTRLTVV.